This paragraph reports one T cell receptor (beta chain). The antigen remains unidentified. The CDR3 covers 15 residues. Germline CDR1 reads LGHNA; CDR2 reads YNFKEQ. V was pared by 1 base and J by 5 bases, with 14 bases between. This record belongs to a study of graft-versus-host responses after intestinal transplantation. Study as a whole: The recipients all started with anti-thymocyte globulin induction and then took tacrolimus and steroids for three to four years. Whole-study results and caveats: Recipient marrow held GvH clones, some first seen in ileum or blood. In patients with graft-donor T cell macrochimerism, allograft graft-versus-host to host-versus-graft clonal ratios were high.

The assay was immunoSEQ multiplex PCR, and TCRdb's table has in-frame clones only and misses some. Among 75,000 to 100,000 clones listed, 85% to 95% were seen once. This chain connects TRBV4-2 to TRBJ1-1; D might be TRBD1 (6 bases). This TCR came from a human donor who received an intestinal transplant. The source material was unstimulated CD8+ T cells sorted from spleen or lymph node cells, sampled before intestinal transplant. CDR3 nucleotides: TGTGCCAGCAGCCAAGTAGCAGGGGCTGGAACTGAAGCTTTCTTT. Protein: CASSQVAGAGTEAFF.